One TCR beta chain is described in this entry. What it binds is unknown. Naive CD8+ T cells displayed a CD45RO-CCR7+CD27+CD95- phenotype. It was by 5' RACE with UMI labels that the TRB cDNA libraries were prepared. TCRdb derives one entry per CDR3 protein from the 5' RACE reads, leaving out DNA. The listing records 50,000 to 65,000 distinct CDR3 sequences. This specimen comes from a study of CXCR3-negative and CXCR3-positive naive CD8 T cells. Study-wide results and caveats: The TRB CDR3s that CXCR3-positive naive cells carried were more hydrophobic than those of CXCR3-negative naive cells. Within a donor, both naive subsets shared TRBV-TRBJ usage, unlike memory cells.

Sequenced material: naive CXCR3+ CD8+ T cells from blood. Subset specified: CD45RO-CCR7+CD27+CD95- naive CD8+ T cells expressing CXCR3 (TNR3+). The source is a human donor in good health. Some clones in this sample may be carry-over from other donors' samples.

The CDR3 loop reads CSAVGTGVGYEQYF. V is TRBV29-1 and J is TRBJ2-7; TCRdb selects TRBD1, and the lack of DNA leaves this call unchecked. The length of the CDR3 is 14 residues. Germline CDR1 is SQVTM and CDR2 is ANQGSEA.